This record covers a single T cell receptor beta chain. It has no known antigen specificity. Per-nucleotide qualities are absent, and no much larger clonotype sits a single base away. The sample originates from a study of shared clonotypes between healthy human individuals (dated by TCRdb to 2020 to 2022). For the wider study: The cohort comprised a couple of women and a few men aged 18 to 49 years. Different laboratories and diverse techniques were used to prepare libraries and sequence TCR repertoires, to increase sequencing depth and limit assay-specific biases. To estimate repertoire size and how much clonotypes are shared between individuals, the study performed deep sequencing of blood TCR repertoires from 4 to 6 healthy adults. Each donor's leukapheresis produced roughly between roughly 0.85 and 9.5 billion PBMCs. For each donor, CD4 naive and CD4 memory were each run on three plates, CD8 naive on two plates, and CD8 memory on one plate. Broader findings and caveats from the paper: Sharing across a handful of donors was observed for around 5% of naive CD4, over 3% of naive CD8, 2% to 2.5% of memory CD4, and about 0.4% of memory CD8 clonotypes. Compared with non-shared clonotypes, clonotypes shared by all four sorted-subset donors had higher generation probabilities. Sampling was limited to blood, and TCR repertoires in tissue likely differ from TCR repertoires in blood. Naive subsets generally had larger estimated clonotype richness than memory subsets did. The genetic and exposure-history diversity represented was limited by the small number of donors. Pairwise subsampling indicated that sequencing depth was expected to affect the degree of clonotype sharing among donors. Even with the large sequencing depth, rarefaction of the sorted-subset datasets indicated that sequencing was incomplete.

Using the deep immunoSEQ assay, multiplex PCR amplified TCR CDR3 regions from genomic DNA. Genomic DNA extracted from each cell subset was distributed evenly over all wells of several immunoSEQ 96-well plates, and each plate served as one replicate. For sorted subsets, 150 to 250 ng of genomic DNA, equivalent to about 30,000 T cell genomes, went into each replicate PCR. Purified libraries were quantified with a Qubit 3.0 fluorometer, sized on a Bioanalyzer 2100, and re-quantified with the KAPA Library Quantification kit. Every immunoSEQ 96-well plate was sequenced on a separate single-read 150-cycle Illumina NextSeq 550 flow cell. The source study handled its data this way. Because the immunoSEQ output held only junctional sequences and lacked quality scores, the filtering could not match the filtering applied to full-length reads. To assign V/J genes and CDR3, sequences were annotated using PyIR, a Python wrapper for IgBLAST v1.9, with IMGT germline references. Any read was removed if the V/J assignment was weak (E-value above 1e-6), the CDR3 was missing, or the read contained stop codons, out-of-frame junctions, or ambiguous translated residues. V3J clonotypes were defined as sequences sharing the same inferred V gene, J gene, and CDR3 amino acid sequence. Percentage overlap between repertoires was calculated by dividing the number of shared unique clonotypes by the size of the smaller repertoire. RTK rarefaction, the Chao1 estimator, and Recon v2.1 estimates of unobserved clonotypes were used to assess repertoire richness. Generation probabilities were computed with OLGA for all TCRbeta clonotypes obtained by the gDNA method from a few donors. TCRdb re-hosts the immuneACCESS table, in-frame sequences only. Its copies lack some clones; in the studies checked, an unresolved V gene accounts for under half of them, and the cause for the rest is not known. V, J and clone size derive from that table, while D and trimming were established from the DNA sequence. This sample holds 650,000 to 700,000 clones; about 90% were observed only once. The top ten hold approximately 35% of the sample.

The cysteine opens and the phenylalanine closes a CDR3 of 16 amino acids. Just CDR3 DNA is preserved here, 48 bases in frame from base 1. CDR1 SGHAT and CDR2 FQNNGV were looked up in the germline V gene. V is shortened by 1 base, J by 1 base, and the region joining them spans 11 bases. The donors were healthy, HIV-negative adults who had no recently reported acute infections or vaccinations. All donors were Caucasian adults living in Nashville, Tennessee, USA. The CD8 memory samples were a combination of magnetically selected CD45RO+ cells and CCR7-negative CD45RA+ effector memory (TemRA) cells. After blood collection by leukapheresis, PBMCs were isolated using Ficoll-Histopaque density gradient centrifugation and then cryopreserved in the vapor phase of liquid nitrogen. Analytical flow cytometry was used to check the purity and quantity of each magnetically sorted T cell population. From each sorted fraction, genomic DNA was isolated and quantified by UV absorbance on a Nanodrop 2000c.

This clonotype was sampled from a man aged 18-30 years in good health. Some clones in this sample may be carry-over from other donors' samples. The chain links TRBV11-2 with TRBJ1-3; possibly the D gene is TRBD1, per 5 matching bases. The sequenced material came from memory CD8+ T cells from PBMCs. The cell subset or site label for this specimen denotes: CD45RO+ cells pooled with CCR7-negative TemRA cells. The sequence in DNA is TGTGCCAGCAGCTTAGTTCCGAGGGGTTCTGGAAACACCATATATTTT. Its protein product is CASSLVPRGSGNTIYF.